This T cell receptor beta chain is from a study of T cells expressing NK-cell markers. In the study overall: Investigators obtained TCR beta repertoires from sorted CD3+CD56+NKG2C+, CD3+CD56+NKG2C- and CD3+CD56-NKG2C+ T cells.

Germline CDR1 SGHRS, CDR2 YFSETQ. This CDR3 contains 16 residues. It was by 5'RACE template switching with UMIs that TCR beta cDNA was made. After re-calling the 5' RACE reads, TCRdb lists one entry per CDR3 protein, DNA absent. Recorded here are about 300,000 distinct CDR3 sequences; the top ten clones represent around 4%. The chain employs TRBV5-1 and TRBJ2-1; the D call from TCRdb, TRBD2, cannot be confirmed without DNA. The origin of this receptor is a woman between 18 and 70 years old in good health. The specimen sequenced was blood T cells: a sorted CD56 or NKG2C T cell subset, CD4+ or CD8+ T cells, or bulk PBMC T cells (not recorded which). CDR3 sequence reads: CASSLGAGVSPNEQFF.